This entry lists 7 T cell receptor beta chains sequenced from one sample in a study of cytomegalovirus exposure and HLA in healthy donors (dated by TCRdb to 2017 to 2019). Libraries came from the immunoSEQ multiplex PCR assay. The multiplex PCR relied on a mix of 60 forward primers for TCR Vbeta segments and 13 reverse primers for TCR Jbeta segments. Imported from immuneACCESS, the table was reduced by TCRdb to in-frame sequences with V and J called. These copies leave out some clones; in studies compared against another copy, an unresolved V gene accounts for under half, and the cause of the remainder is not known. This sample lists approximately 50,000 clones; 80% were detected once. The ten largest clones add up to 8.1% of the sample. Sequenced input: PBMCs. The source is a man aged 25 to 40 in good health and CMV-seropositive.

The chain couples TRBV19 to TRBJ2-3; D not certain. The V end was cut by 5 bases, the J end by 0 bases, with 3 bases between. CDR3 length: 12 amino acids. The germline V gene has CDR1 LNHDA and CDR2 SQIVND (reference sequence). The CDR3 coding sequence is TGTGCCAGTAGTCCTAGCACAGATACGCAGTATTTT. Translated, it gives CASSPSTDTQYF.

The gene calls are TRBV7-8 and TRBJ2-5; 8 positions agree with TRBD1. The CDR3 has 17 amino acids. Germline trimming cut 1 base from V and 0 bases from J; bases unmatched to any gene: 7. Germline V CDR1 and CDR2: SGHVS, FQNEAQ. The CDR3 protein is CASSLGRGLFNQETQYF. The CDR3 DNA sequence: TGTGCCAGCAGCTTAGGCAGGGGGCTATTTAACCAAGAGACCCAGTACTTC. Together with reference TRBV7-8 and TRBJ2-5, the CDR3 gives the full variable domain: GAGVSQSPRYKVAKRGQDVALRCDPISGHVSLFWYQQALGQGPEFLTYFQNEAQLDKSGLPSDRFFAERPEGSVSTLKIQRTQQEDSAVYLCASSLGRGLFNQETQYFGPGTRLLVL.

A single count supports this clone. The rearrangement links TRBV10-2 to TRBJ1-5; 9 positions agree with TRBD1. From germline, CDR1 is WSHSY and CDR2 SAAADI. The CDR3 consists of 20 residues. V lost 3 bases and J lost 1; bases outside the gene matches: 16. The CDR3 DNA follows: TGCGCCAGCAGTGAACTCCCTAGGAGAAAACAGGGGGCCAGCAATCAGCCCCAGCATTTT. It is translated as CASSELPRRKQGASNQPQHF.

The rearrangement joins TRBV19 to TRBJ1-2; TRBD1 agrees at 8 bases. The length of the CDR3 is 19 residues. Germline trimming cut 3 bases from V and 2 bases from J; bases unmatched to any gene: 17. The germline V gene encodes CDR1 LNHDA and CDR2 SQIVND (reference sequence). CDR3 residues: CASSMDRGQGRSRNYGYTF. In nucleotides, the CDR3 is TGTGCCAGTAGTATGGATCGAGGACAGGGTCGTAGTAGGAACTATGGCTACACCTTC.

This chain uses TRBV10-3 with TRBJ2-3; D might be TRBD2 (6 bases). The germline V gene has CDR1 ENHRY and CDR2 SYGVKD. Trimming cost V 0 bases and J 1 base, with 8 bases left between them. This CDR3 has 15 residues. The CDR3 is CAISESGGGTDTQYF. The CDR3 bases are TGTGCCATCAGTGAGTCCGGCGGGGGCACAGATACGCAGTATTTT.

V usage is TRBV20-1 and J usage is TRBJ1-1, with D uncertain. The CDR3 length is 11 residues. Germline V lookup: CDR1 DFQATT, CDR2 SNEGSKA (reference sequence). Trimming left V 0 bases short and J 5 bases short, with 4 bases between. DNA of the CDR3: TGCAGTGCTAGAGATAGTACTGAAGCTTTCTTT. This codes for CSARDSTEAFF.

This clone has just a few counts. The chain carries TRBV4-1 and TRBJ1-2; TRBD1 matches 9 bases. The trim removed 1 base at V and 8 bases at J, leaving 8 bases unmatched. The CDR3 runs 15 residues. In germline, CDR1 is MGHRA, CDR2 YSYEKL. For the CDR3, the DNA is TGCGCCAGCAGCCAAGGCCCCGGGACAGGGAACGGCTACACCTTC. This codes for CASSQGPGTGNGYTF.